This TCR beta chain appears in the sequencing data of a study of T cell responses to AZD1222 COVID-19 vaccine. Across the whole study: Pooling was applied to second doses at about 4 or about 12 weeks. Study observations and caveats: Only a handful of AZD1222 recipients tested seropositive at baseline. Clonal diversity may have been underestimated in mostly white British donors. Spike-specific TCR depth and breadth grew after two AZD1222 doses.

Repertoires were generated with immunoSEQ multiplex PCR, while TCRdb's copy carries only in-frame clones and drops some. There are 70,000 to 90,000 clones in the sample; around 90% occur only once, and about 3% lies in the top ten. This CDR3 is built from 14 residues. V lost 4 bases, J lost 10 bases, and 17 bases lay in between. Germline V gene lookup returns CDR1 MNHEY and CDR2 SVGAGI. Only one count was recorded for this clone. Its antigen is not known. Sequencing used peripheral blood, obtained on day 0 of AZD1222 vaccination. The chain is built from TRBV6-5 and TRBJ1-5; TRBD1 might be the D (5 bases). The receptor was derived from an adult in good health. CDR3 nucleotides: TGTGCCAGCAGTTTCACAGGTGCTCAATCCCCCCAGCATTTT. This gives the protein CASSFTGAQSPQHF.